This TCR beta chain stems from a study of T cell responses to AZD1222 COVID-19 vaccine. Concerning this clone itself: Antigen unknown.

Findings of the study overall: Clonal diversity may have been underestimated, and the donors were mostly white British, with more females than males. Sampling that yielded the repertoires occurred only after the peak T cell response. Reportedly, nearly half the spike-specific TCRs target unmutated variant regions.

Clones were sequenced by immunoSEQ multiplex PCR, and TCRdb holds only the in-frame ones, with some missing. The sample contains around 110,000 clones, about 93% of which appear only once. This clonotype was obtained from an adult who received the AZD1222 COVID-19 vaccine. The specimen comprised peripheral blood, sampled 28 days after the second AZD1222 dose.

CDR3 amino acids: CASSPRTDNTEAFF. DNA for the CDR3: TGTGCCAGTAGTCCAAGGACAGATAACACTGAAGCTTTCTTT. The V gene is TRBV19, the J gene TRBJ1-1; D possibly corresponds to TRBD1 (6 bases). CDR3 length: 14 amino acids. V lost 5 bases and J lost 2, with 12 bases in between. Germline CDR1 and CDR2: LNHDA and SQIVND (reference sequence).